This TCR beta chain comes out of a study of T-cell reconstitution after alpha-beta-depleted transplantation in children (TCRdb year 2016). As for the study more broadly: T-cell immune reconstitution after TCRalphabeta/CD19-depleted allogeneic hematopoietic cell transplantation in children was quantitatively tracked in the study by means of TCR repertoire profiling. Beyond this particular receptor, the publication reports: Apparently early alphabetaT-cell count recovery about two months after transplant reportedly relied on only several hundred rapidly expanded clones derived from non-depleted graft cells. In some patients, the high TCRbeta diversity seen at day 60 was put down to recipient T cells and intrathymic progenitors that had survived conditioning. Over subsequent months, a decline in hyperexpanded clone frequencies was noted, and after one year, T-cell counts and TCRbeta diversity were mostly ascribed to newly produced T cells.

This clonotype was counted at least ten times. What antigen it recognizes has not been identified. Per-base quality was not reported, and no clone a single base away is much larger than it. The library was made by PCR. This sample was sequenced with an Illumina HiSeq 2500. TCR library preparation used molecular barcoding, with unique molecular identifiers applied to normalize quantification of the TCRbeta repertoire. TCRdb cleaned the public reads at Q25 with fastp, built clones with MiXCR and kept in-frame beta chains. Rows with one shared CDR3 protein collapse into an entry with the most common genes and DNA. A total of 450,000 to 600,000 distinct CDR3 sequences appear in this sample, about 10% of them only once. The ten largest clonotypes hold around 2.2% of the sample. The germline ends are 16 bases apart after V is trimmed by 6 bases and J by 0 bases. The CDR3 runs 16 residues from the cysteine to the phenylalanine. Only the CDR3 region is kept as DNA, spanning 48 bases read in frame from base 1.

The label giving this sample's treatment or condition can be read as: allogeneic hematopoietic cell transplantation with graft depleted of TCRalphabeta T cells and CD19 B cells. Transplant recipients were children who received TCRalphabeta/CD19-depleted allogeneic hematopoietic cell grafts. The receptor comes from a child under 10 years old with inherited bone marrow failure, due to receive a stem cell transplant. This chain is built from TRBV12-3 or TRBV12-4 and TRBJ2-3, and possibly TRBD2, on 6 matching bases. Here the sequenced sample was PBMCs, taken before TCRalphabeta/CD19-depleted stem cell transplant. The sequence in DNA is TGTGCCAGCAGACCCCGACTAGTCACTAGCACAGATACGCAGTATTTT. Translation gives CASRPRLVTSTDTQYF.